These 28 T cell receptor beta chains came from one sample sequenced in a study of blood T cell repertoires in COVID-19. Assay: immunoSEQ multiplex PCR; the TCRdb copy retains only in-frame clones and omits some. The sample contains roughly 170,000 clones, more than 75% of which appear only once. The sample comprised peripheral blood. The receptors shown here come from a woman aged 18 to 35 who had recovered from COVID-19.

The V gene is TRBV5-5, the J gene TRBJ2-2, with 7 nucleotides matching TRBD1. Germline V gives CDR1 SGHKS, CDR2 YYEKEE (reference sequence). The CDR3 contains 15 residues. The J segment lost 4 bases and the V segment lost 2 bases, leaving 5 bases of the junction unmatched. This CDR3 is CASSFWDRATGELFF. In nucleotides, the CDR3 is TGTGCCAGCAGCTTCTGGGACAGAGCCACCGGGGAGCTGTTTTTT. Using reference TRBV5-5 and TRBJ2-2 for the parts outside the CDR3, the full variable domain is DAGVTQSPTHLIKTRGQQVTLRCSPISGHKSVSWYQQVLGQGPQFIFQYYEKEERGRGNFPDRFSARQFPNYSSELNVNALLLGDSALYLCASSFWDRATGELFFGEGSRLTVL.

The genes are TRBV5-1 and TRBJ2-3; 11 bases are a match to TRBD2. The V and J ends lost 1 base and 5 bases, in that order; junction bases with no gene match: 9. Germline CDR1 reads SGHRS; CDR2 reads YFSETQ. The CDR3 totals 17 residues. This CDR3 is CASSLLSSGRQRDTQYF. CDR3 DNA: TGCGCCAGCAGCTTGCTCTCTAGCGGGAGGCAAAGAGATACGCAGTATTTT.

The V call is TRBV10-3, the J call TRBJ2-1; TRBD2 matches 10 bases. Trimming removed 5 bases from V and 8 bases from J; junction bases left unmatched: 6. Germline values: CDR1 ENHRY, CDR2 SYGVKD. This CDR3 comprises 14 residues. In DNA form, the CDR3 reads TGTGCCATCAGTACCGAGCGGGGGGGGGATGAGCAGTTCTTC. This gives the protein CAISTERGGDEQFF.

This clone appeared a single time. V gene TRBV4-1 combines with J gene TRBJ2-2, with 8 positions matching TRBD1. The CDR3 runs to 17 residues. Germline CDR1 MGHRA, CDR2 YSYEKL. J was trimmed by 4 bases and V by 3 bases; bases with no gene match: 10. This CDR3 reads CASSQEDRAGVTGELFF. In DNA form, the CDR3 reads TGCGCCAGCAGCCAGGAGGACAGGGCGGGCGTCACCGGGGAGCTGTTTTTT.

This clone was counted only a few times. This chain joins TRBV24-1 and TRBJ2-2, with 14 bases aligning to TRBD2. V lost 4 bases, J lost 3 bases, and 9 bases stayed unmatched. The CDR3 runs 19 residues. CDR1 KGHDR and CDR2 SFDVKD come from the germline V gene. The CDR3 bases are TGTGCCACCAGTGACCCCGGGACTAGCGGGGGCCTCGACACCGGGGAGCTGTTTTTT. Residues: CATSDPGTSGGLDTGELFF.

The chain is built from TRBV12-2 and TRBJ1-6. TRBV12-2 is an annotated pseudogene. The CDR3 runs 19 residues. CDR3 residues: CASRPGGTFRVSYNSPLHF. The CDR3 coding sequence is TGTGCAAGTCGCCCAGGAGGGACCTTCAGGGTTTCCTATAATTCACCCCTCCACTTT.

Ten or more counts support this clone. This sequence joins TRBV19 and TRBJ1-5; no firm D call. V was trimmed by 5 bases and J by 5 bases, leaving 7 bases between them. Germline CDR1 and CDR2: LNHDA and SQIVND (reference sequence). The CDR3 is 12 residues long. The chain's CDR3 is CASSGRDQPQHF. CDR3 nucleotides: TGTGCCAGTAGTGGCCGGGATCAGCCCCAGCATTTT.

This chain uses TRBV6-5 with TRBJ2-3; 9 bases match TRBD2. Trimming cost V 5 bases and J 2 bases; bases outside gene matches: 2. Germline assignment: CDR1 MNHEY and CDR2 SVGAGI. The CDR3 loop spans 14 amino acids. CDR3 sequence: CASSLAGYTDTQYF. In DNA form, the CDR3 reads TGTGCCAGCAGTCTAGCGGGGTACACAGATACGCAGTATTTT.

The chain is built from TRBV9 and TRBJ1-2, with 10 bases that match TRBD1. Per germline, CDR1 SGDLS and CDR2 YYNGEE. V gave up 0 bases and J gave up 7 bases; unmatched junction bases: 9. The CDR3 is 16 amino acids. CDR3 residues: CASSVEAGTGVSGYTF. The DNA of the CDR3 is TGTGCCAGCAGCGTAGAAGCGGGGACAGGGGTTAGTGGCTACACCTTC.

The gene calls are TRBV3-1 (or the pseudogene TRBV3-2) and TRBJ2-1, with D tentatively TRBD1 (7 bases). V dropped 1 base and J dropped 9 bases, with 13 bases sitting between them. This CDR3 is 14 amino acids long. Germline V gives CDR1 LGHDT, CDR2 YNNKEL (reference sequence). In DNA, the CDR3 is TGTGCCAGCAGCCAAGCCCAGGGGGGTAGTGAGCAGTTCTTC. Its protein product is CASSQAQGGSEQFF.

This chain connects TRBV11-2 to TRBJ2-1; 7 bases line up with TRBD1. This CDR3 spans 14 amino acids. J was trimmed by 0 bases and V by 8 bases; bases with no gene match: 4. Germline CDR1 is SGHAT and CDR2 is FQNNGV. CDR3: CASGNRGSYNEQFF. The CDR3 DNA follows: TGTGCCAGCGGCAACAGGGGCTCCTACAATGAGCAGTTCTTC.

The chain couples TRBV2 to TRBJ2-3; 16 nucleotides match TRBD2. Germline CDR1 is SNHLY and CDR2 is FYNNEI. This CDR3 has 18 amino acids. V shed 8 bases and J 5 bases; nucleotides not matched to a gene: 13. DNA for the CDR3: TGTGCCAGCGGATCCGGGACTAGCGGGAGGGAGACCGGAGATACGCAGTATTTT. It is translated as CASGSGTSGRETGDTQYF.

This chain connects TRBV9 to TRBJ2-5; D is possibly TRBD2 (6 bases). This CDR3 spans 13 amino acids. From germline, CDR1 is SGDLS and CDR2 YYNGEE. Trimming removed 7 bases at V and 0 bases at J, with 10 bases between. The CDR3 reads CASGRDYQETQYF. In nucleotides, the CDR3 is TGTGCCAGCGGCCGGGACTACCAAGAGACCCAGTACTTC. Drawing the rest from reference TRBV9 and TRBJ2-5, the complete variable domain is DSGVTQTPKHLITATGQRVTLRCSPRSGDLSVYWYQQSLDQGLQFLIQYYNGEERAKGNILERFSAQQFPDLHSELNLSSLELGDSALYFCASGRDYQETQYFGPGTRLLVL.

CDR3 amino acids: CASSRTGETQYF. The CDR3 DNA reads as TGTGCCAGCAGCCGGACAGGGGAGACCCAGTACTTC. The chain combines TRBV7-9 with TRBJ2-5; 8 bases map to TRBD1. The V and J ends lost 5 bases and 5 bases, in that order; junction bases with no gene match: 1. This CDR3 region has 12 residues. CDR1 and CDR2 from the germline V gene are SEHNR and FQNEAQ (reference sequence).

The chain uses TRBV6-2 or TRBV6-3 and TRBJ1-6, with D possibly being TRBD1 (5 bases). Looked up from germline, CDR1 is MNHEY and CDR2 is SVGEGT. This CDR3 is 14 amino acids long. Trimming stripped 2 bases from V and 9 bases from J, with 11 bases between. CDR3 loop: CASSYEVDSSPLHF. CDR3 bases: TGTGCCAGCAGTTACGAGGTAGACAGTTCACCCCTCCACTTT.

CDR3 protein: CASSFQTGVETQYF. CDR3 coding DNA: TGTGCCAGCAGTTTTCAGACAGGGGTCGAGACCCAGTACTTC. J is TRBJ2-5 and V is TRBV27, with TRBD1 matching over 8 bases. J lost 5 bases, V lost 3 bases, and 5 bases had no gene match. CDR1 MNHEY and CDR2 SMNVEV come from the germline V gene (reference sequence). This CDR3 comprises 14 residues.

This clone came up a few times. The rearrangement joins TRBV18 to TRBJ1-5; 9 bases map to TRBD1. The CDR3 length is 15 residues. V was pared by 2 bases and J by 5 bases, with 4 bases of the junction left unmatched. Per the germline V gene, CDR1 is KGHSH and CDR2 is LQKENI. The CDR3 sequence: CASSPRTGEDQPQHF. CDR3 nucleotide sequence: TGTGCCAGCTCACCAAGGACAGGGGAGGATCAGCCCCAGCATTTT.

The chain has TRBV6-4 and TRBJ1-2; a possible D gene is TRBD1 (6 bases). The CDR3 extends over 14 amino acids. Germline loops: CDR1 MRHNA, CDR2 SNTAGT. Trimming shortened V by 3 bases and J by 4 bases, and 12 bases separated the two germline ends. Here the CDR3 reads CASSETGTTYGYTF. Written as DNA, the CDR3 is TGTGCCAGCAGTGAAACCGGGACAACCTATGGCTACACCTTC.

This clone was counted a single time. The rearrangement uses TRBV11-2 and TRBJ2-7, with TRBD1 matching 7 bases. Germline lookup yields CDR1 SGHAT and CDR2 FQNNGV. Trimming cost V 5 bases and J 3 bases; bases outside gene matches: 10. The CDR3 length is 15 residues. CDR3 in amino acids: CASSPRDSAIYEQYF. The CDR3 DNA reads as TGTGCCAGCAGCCCGAGGGACAGTGCAATCTACGAGCAGTACTTC.

V is TRBV6-2 or TRBV6-3 and J is TRBJ2-7, with D possibly matching TRBD2 (6 bases). This CDR3 has 14 residues. The germline CDR1 and CDR2 sequences are MNHEY and SVGEGT. Trimming left V 4 bases short and J 2 bases short, with 12 bases between. Here the CDR3 DNA reads TGTGCCAGCAGTTCCGTGGGACTCCCCTACGAGCAGTACGTC. Protein: CASSSVGLPYEQYV.

The chain combines TRBV7-2 with TRBJ1-2; 10 bases are shared with TRBD1. V gave up 5 bases and J gave up 4 bases; unmatched junction bases: 10. Germline V gives CDR1 SGHTA, CDR2 FQGNSA. CDR3 length: 16 residues. CDR3: CASSPWTGGIGYGYTF. For the CDR3, the DNA is TGTGCCAGCAGCCCCTGGACAGGGGGAATTGGCTATGGCTACACCTTC.

The chain is built from TRBV7-9 and TRBJ1-4; D not certain. V lost 3 bases and J lost 4, with 24 bases in between. Looked up from germline, CDR1 is SEHNR and CDR2 is FQNEAQ (reference sequence). The CDR3 has 19 amino acids. The CDR3 spells CASSFPVGRSPLGNEKLFF. The CDR3 DNA is TGTGCCAGCAGCTTCCCGGTGGGCAGGTCGCCCCTCGGTAATGAAAAACTGTTTTTT. Full variable domain (remainder filled in from reference TRBV7-9 and TRBJ1-4): DTGVSQNPRHKITKRGQNVTFRCDPISEHNRLYWYRQTLGQGPEFLTYFQNEAQLEKSRLLSDRFSAERPKGSFSTLEIQRTEQGDSAMYLCASSFPVGRSPLGNEKLFFGSGTQLSVL.

The rearrangement joins TRBV6-5 to TRBJ2-3, with a possible D match to TRBD2 (6 bases). The germline V and J ends were trimmed by 7 bases and 0 bases, with 14 bases remaining between them. In germline, CDR1 is MNHEY, CDR2 SVGAGI. This CDR3 contains 15 residues. The CDR3 is CASIEGSGSTDTQYF. CDR3 nucleotide sequence: TGTGCCAGCATCGAGGGGAGCGGGAGCACAGATACGCAGTATTTT.

The chain uses TRBV5-1 and TRBJ2-3; D is undetermined. The germline V gene encodes CDR1 SGHRS and CDR2 YFSETQ. V was pared by 4 bases and J by 9 bases, with 12 bases between. The CDR3 contains 12 residues. CDR3 coding DNA: TGCGCCAGCAGCCTCACAACCGGGACGCAGTATTTT. Its protein product is CASSLTTGTQYF.

As DNA, the CDR3 is TGTGCCAGCTCACCCTTACAGGTCGGGTCTGGGGCCAACGTCCTGACTTTC. Its translation: CASSPLQVGSGANVLTF. V gene TRBV18 combines with J gene TRBJ2-6; perhaps TRBD1 as D (5 bases). The CDR3 covers 17 residues. V lost 3 bases and J lost 1, with 13 bases in between. Germline lookup yields CDR1 KGHSH and CDR2 LQKENI.

This chain joins TRBV2 and TRBJ1-5, with 7 bases lining up with TRBD1. Germline V lookup: CDR1 SNHLY, CDR2 FYNNEI. V lost 11 bases and J lost 6; bases outside the gene matches: 13. The CDR3 totals 14 residues. The CDR3 DNA is TGTGCCTGCTCACGGACAGGTAACTCTCAGCCCCAGCATTTT. Its translation is CACSRTGNSQPQHF.

The chain recombines TRBV5-6 with TRBJ1-4, with D perhaps matching TRBD1 (6 bases). Germline V lookup: CDR1 SGHDT, CDR2 YYEEEE. Trimming took 2 bases from V and 5 from J, leaving 16 bases between them. There are 16 residues in the CDR3. The CDR3 bases are TGTGCCAGCAGCTTTTTTCAGGGGAAGGGCAATGAAAAACTGTTTTTT. Translation gives CASSFFQGKGNEKLFF.

The CDR3 protein is CASSVRGLSYNEQFF. For the CDR3, the DNA is TGTGCCAGCAGCGTACGAGGGTTATCCTACAATGAGCAGTTCTTC. This chain uses TRBV7-8 with TRBJ2-1; D possibly corresponds to TRBD2 (5 bases). CDR3 length equals 15 residues. Germline CDR1 is SGHVS and CDR2 is FQNEAQ. Trimming stripped 5 bases from V and 1 base from J, with 12 bases between.